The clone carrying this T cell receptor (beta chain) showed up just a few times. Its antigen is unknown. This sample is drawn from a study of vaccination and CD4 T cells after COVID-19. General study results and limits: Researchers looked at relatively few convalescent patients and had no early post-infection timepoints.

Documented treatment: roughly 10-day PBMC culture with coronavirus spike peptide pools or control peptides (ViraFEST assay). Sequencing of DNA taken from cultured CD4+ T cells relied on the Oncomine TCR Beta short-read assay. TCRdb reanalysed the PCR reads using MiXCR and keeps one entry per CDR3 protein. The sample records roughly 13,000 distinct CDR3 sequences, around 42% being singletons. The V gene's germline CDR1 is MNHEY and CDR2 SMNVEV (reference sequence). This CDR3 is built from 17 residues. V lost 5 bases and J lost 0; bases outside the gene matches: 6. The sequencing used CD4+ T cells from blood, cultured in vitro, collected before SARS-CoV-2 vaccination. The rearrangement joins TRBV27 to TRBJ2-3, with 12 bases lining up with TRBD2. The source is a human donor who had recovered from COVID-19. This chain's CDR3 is CASSLRTSGDSTDTQYF. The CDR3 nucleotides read TGTGCCAGCAGTCTCCGGACTAGCGGGGATAGCACAGATACGCAGTATTTT.